The source of this T cell receptor beta chain is a study of cytomegalovirus exposure and HLA in healthy donors. Whole-study context: Ancestry clustering placed 81% of roughly 400 genotyped donors in the Caucasian-associated cluster.

The CDR3 is 12 residues long. Per the germline V gene, CDR1 is LNHDA and CDR2 is SQIVND (reference sequence). V shed 5 bases and J shed 4 bases, with 8 bases lying between them. Unrecorded immune exposure was likely among donors, who were nominally healthy when sampled. Study-wide results and limits: Productive status was seen about 90% or about 30% of the time for most TCR beta V segments in an earlier analysis.

Note on this clone: The antigen is not known.

PCR amplification relied on 60 Vbeta primers (plus 13 Jbeta primers). Repertoires were generated with immunoSEQ multiplex PCR, while TCRdb's copy carries only in-frame clones and drops some. The sample shows 80,000 or so clones, around 60% of them seen only once. Sequenced input: PBMCs. This clonotype originated in a man in his thirties or forties in good health and CMV-seropositive. This chain links TRBV19 with TRBJ1-1, with a weak D call TRBD1 (5 bases). CDR3 loop: CASSAGVTEAFF. The CDR3 DNA follows: TGTGCCAGTAGTGCGGGGGTCACTGAAGCTTTCTTT.